This TCR beta chain appears in the sequencing data of a study of blood T cell repertoires in COVID-19 (dated by TCRdb to 2018 to 2020). General notes on the study: The collaborator samples originated in the United States, Italy and Spain and spanned the acute and convalescent phases of COVID-19. The material from the prospective study consisted of cDNA or gDNA derived from T cells, B-cell-depleted T cells, or PBMCs. Subjects who had been exposed to COVID-19, were actively infected with it, or had recovered from it provided the deeply sampled blood TCRbeta repertoires that made up the dataset. The repertoires were made available in a free public database intended to serve as a resource for research on the immune response to SARS-CoV-2. Samples were obtained from the ongoing ImmuneRACE study (first 160 participants) and from about 1,300 subjects provided by 6 global collaborators. A de-identified subject ID, COVID-19 status, age in years and sex were almost always included in the sample metadata. Where available, HLA class I and class II types were taken from metadata supplied by the sample provider and were not determined by assay-based typing. Findings and caveats that apply to the study as a whole: The amount of clinical and demographic metadata varied by source and participant and was provided uncurated.

Turning to this clone: What this receptor recognizes is not known. Base qualities are not provided; no much larger clone lies one nucleotide away.

The CDR3 sequence holds 16 residues, the cysteine and phenylalanine included. Only the CDR3 region is kept as DNA, spanning 48 bases read in frame from base 1. V and J are trimmed by 5 bases and 4 bases, and the gene matches miss 11 bases of the junction. From the germline V gene (reference sequence), CDR1 is SGHAT and CDR2 is FQDESV. The immunoSEQ Assay, a bias-controlled multiplex PCR, was used to amplify TCRbeta CDR3 regions from genomic DNA. The paper's processing steps were these. Within the assay, amplification of reference gene primers was used to estimate how many nucleated cells each sample contained. To quantify the absolute abundance of each unique TCRbeta CDR3 rearrangement, sequence reads were collapsed and filtered. For each sample, productive Simpson clonality was calculated as the square root of Simpson's diversity index over productive rearrangements. This immuneACCESS table, as held by TCRdb, lists in-frame sequences with V and J called but not all clones. Of the missing ones, under half trace to an unresolved V gene in checked studies; the others have no known cause. Clone size and the V and J calls come from that table; the DNA yielded D and trimming. The sample table holds 370,000 or so clones, of which around 87% were seen once. Together, the top ten hold 1.3% of the sample.

Participants in the prospective study were enrolled through a virtual design, were aged roughly 18 to 95 years, and lived in fewer than 30 United States geographic areas. Cohort assignment in the prospective study relied on participant-reported clinical history from a screening survey and a study questionnaire. Recovered participants in ImmuneRACE Cohort 3 were defined as having two consecutive negative NP/OP PCR tests, clearance from a healthcare professional, or resolution of symptoms. Mobile phlebotomists in the prospective study collected whole blood, serum and a nasopharyngeal or oropharyngeal swab from every participant. Participants in the prospective study had the option to provide additional blood draws and questionnaires over an approximately 2-month period. Blood samples from the prospective study were shipped frozen or at room temperature prior to DNA extraction.

Here the chain combines TRBV11-1 and TRBJ2-3; 8 central nucleotides agree with TRBD1. The source material was PBMCs or T cells enriched from blood (not recorded which). This TCR was sampled from a man aged 25-45 years who had recovered from COVID-19. The bases are TGTGCCAGCAGCCCCGGACAGGGAGATTCAGCAGATACGCAGTATTTT. This yields the protein CASSPGQGDSADTQYF.